This T cell receptor (beta chain) derives from a study of radiation and T cells in renal cell carcinoma. Turning to this clone: The antigen is not known.

This table comes from immunoSEQ multiplex PCR, and its TCRdb copy is limited to in-frame clones, with some not included. Among about 170,000 clones listed, approximately 90% were seen once. The time point here: blood 4 weeks post-SBRT, at nephrectomy. Treatment meaning: 15 Gy SBRT to primary tumor, nephrectomy 4 weeks later. Nephrectomy followed 15 Gy stereotactic body radiation by 4 weeks. Radiation-treated patients gave blood at baseline, week 2 and week 4. Germline V gene lookup returns CDR1 SGHAT and CDR2 FQNNGV. The length of the CDR3 is 15 residues. V was shortened by 3 bases and J by 0 bases, with 8 bases between the two germline ends. Whole-study findings and limits: In blood, top tumor clones expanded by 2 weeks, shrinking by 4.

This receptor was identified in a woman aged 45 to 65 with renal cell carcinoma. The specimen was blood, collected from a patient whose treatment included radiotherapy and nephrectomy. V usage is TRBV11-2 and J usage is TRBJ2-2; no clear D. The CDR3 DNA follows: TGTGCCAGCAGCTTCGTCCCCGCGAACACCGGGGAGCTGTTTTTT. Translation: CASSFVPANTGELFF.